This record looks at one T cell receptor (beta chain) sequence and its context. The antigen is not known. This sample stems from a study of monozygotic twins with inflammatory bowel disease. Study results and caveats: In the analysis, different T cell subtypes could not be told apart. It was in IBD patients that TCRbeta diversity (inverse Simpson) was lower than in healthy co-twins. For IBD, no single strong associated signal or clonotype was supported. Clonotypes shared with others were fewer in IBD patients than in healthy twins, especially with disease activity.

Germline CDR1 reads DFQATT; CDR2 reads SNEGSKA (reference sequence). There are 19 residues in the CDR3. TCRdb reanalyzed the 5' RACE reads and collapses them to one entry per CDR3 protein, without DNA. The sample table sets out some 440,000 distinct CDR3 sequences. The clonotype comes from a human donor with ulcerative colitis or Crohn's disease, or a healthy co-twin of an affected twin (not recorded which). The J gene is TRBJ2-3, the V gene TRBV20-1; the D call of TRBD2 rests on TCRdb alone, since no DNA is present to check it. The sample was blood. The CDR3 region is CSARIRTSGASAPTDTQYF.